The 9 T cell receptor beta chains below all came from one sample that was sequenced in a study of cytomegalovirus exposure and HLA in healthy donors. TCRdb keeps only in-frame clones here, not all; method: immunoSEQ multiplex PCR. The profile shows some 170,000 clones, around nine tenths of them singletons. Sequencing was carried out using PBMCs. Receptors were obtained from a man between 18 and 29 years old in good health and CMV-seropositive.

The chain recombines TRBV7-3 with TRBJ2-2; weak D call: TRBD1 (5 bases). This CDR3 spans 15 amino acids. Germline-derived CDR1 and CDR2 are SGHTA and FQGTGA. The V end was cut by 6 bases, the J end by 5 bases, with 16 bases between. The CDR3 region is CASSVSTAGTGELFF. The DNA of the CDR3 is TGTGCCAGCAGTGTTTCGACAGCAGGGACCGGGGAGCTGTTTTTT.

The chain joins TRBV5-1 to TRBJ2-2; 8 bases are shared with TRBD1. CDR1 SGHRS and CDR2 YFSETQ come from the germline V gene. V lost 0 bases, J lost 6 bases, and 7 bases stayed unmatched. This CDR3 contains 16 residues. The CDR3 DNA reads TGCGCCAGCAGCTTGGAGGTCAGGGGGCGATCCGGGGAGCTGTTTTTT. The encoded protein is CASSLEVRGRSGELFF. The complete variable domain, with remaining parts taken from reference TRBV5-1 and TRBJ2-2, reads KAGVTQTPRYLIKTRGQQVTLSCSPISGHRSVSWYQQTPGQGLQFLFEYFSETQRNKGNFPGRFSGRQFSNSRSEMNVSTLELGDSALYLCASSLEVRGRSGELFFGEGSRLTVL.

CDR3 residues: CASSLGGGEQFF. The CDR3 DNA follows: TGTGCCAGCAGCTTAGGCGGTGGTGAGCAGTTCTTC. The V and J genes are TRBV7-3 and TRBJ2-1; no definite D call. The CDR3 totals 12 residues. Germline-derived CDR1 and CDR2 are SGHTA and FQGTGA. V lost 2 bases and J lost 9, with 8 bases in between.

V and J are TRBV4-2 and TRBJ2-2, with 9 bases lining up with TRBD1. Germline values: CDR1 LGHNA, CDR2 YNFKEQ. V lost 5 bases and J lost 7; bases outside the gene matches: 11. This CDR3 is 16 amino acids long. This CDR3 reads CASSLRDRGKNGELFF. The CDR3 bases are TGTGCCAGCAGCTTACGCGACAGGGGGAAGAACGGGGAGCTGTTTTTT.

This clone was detected a few times. V usage is TRBV5-6 and J usage is TRBJ1-5, with a tentative D call TRBD1 (6 bases). CDR1 SGHDT and CDR2 YYEEEE come from the germline V gene. This CDR3 spans 13 amino acids. The germline V and J ends were trimmed by 4 bases and 7 bases, with 12 bases remaining between them. The CDR3 DNA reads TGTGCCAGCAGCCTAAACAGGGCCCAGCCCCAGCATTTT. It yields the protein CASSLNRAQPQHF.

The chain has TRBV5-6 and TRBJ1-2; TRBD1 might be the D (6 bases). Trimming took 0 bases from V and 2 from J, leaving 14 bases between them. Germline loops: CDR1 SGHDT, CDR2 YYEEEE. The CDR3 is 16 residues long. The CDR3 sequence is CASSLAVDSPNYGYTF. The CDR3 bases are TGTGCCAGCAGCTTGGCCGTGGACAGTCCCAACTATGGCTACACCTTC.

V usage is TRBV9 and J usage is TRBJ2-3; D perhaps matches TRBD2 (7 bases). The CDR3 contains 15 residues. The germline V gene encodes CDR1 SGDLS and CDR2 YYNGEE. V shed 3 bases and J shed 2 bases, with 13 bases lying between them. As DNA, the CDR3 is TGTGCCAGCAGCGAAGCGGGGACATACACAGATACGCAGTATTTT. Protein product: CASSEAGTYTDTQYF.

V and J are TRBV6-1 and TRBJ1-2, with a tentative D call TRBD1 (6 bases). V was clipped by 1 base and J by 9 bases, with 18 bases between them. From germline, CDR1 is MNHNS and CDR2 SASEGT. The CDR3 extends over 15 amino acids. In DNA form, the CDR3 reads TGTGCCAGCAGTGAAGACGAAGGACAGCCAGCCAGCTACACCTTC. Its protein is CASSEDEGQPASYTF.

This clone showed up just once. The rearrangement links TRBV5-5 to TRBJ1-5; TRBD1 matches 10 bases. CDR1 is SGHKS, CDR2 YYEKEE, per germline (reference sequence). There are 18 residues in the CDR3. The J segment lost 4 bases and the V segment lost 0 bases, leaving 10 bases of the junction unmatched. CDR3 amino acids: CASSLANPGQGPNQPQHF. The CDR3 DNA reads as TGTGCCAGCAGCTTGGCCAATCCGGGACAGGGGCCAAATCAGCCCCAGCATTTT.